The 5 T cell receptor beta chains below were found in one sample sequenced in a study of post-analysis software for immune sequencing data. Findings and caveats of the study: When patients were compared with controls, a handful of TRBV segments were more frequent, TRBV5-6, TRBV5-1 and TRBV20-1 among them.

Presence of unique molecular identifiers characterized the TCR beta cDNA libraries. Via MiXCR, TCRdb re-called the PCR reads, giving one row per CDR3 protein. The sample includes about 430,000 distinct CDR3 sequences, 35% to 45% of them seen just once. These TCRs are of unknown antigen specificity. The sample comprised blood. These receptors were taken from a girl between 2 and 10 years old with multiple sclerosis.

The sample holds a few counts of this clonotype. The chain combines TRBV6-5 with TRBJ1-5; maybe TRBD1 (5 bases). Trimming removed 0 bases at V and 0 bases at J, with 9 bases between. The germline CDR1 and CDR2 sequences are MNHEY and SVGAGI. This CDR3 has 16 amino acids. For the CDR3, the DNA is TGTGCCAGCAGTTACTCGGGGGGGAATAGCAATCAGCCCCAGCATTTT. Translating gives CASSYSGGNSNQPQHF.

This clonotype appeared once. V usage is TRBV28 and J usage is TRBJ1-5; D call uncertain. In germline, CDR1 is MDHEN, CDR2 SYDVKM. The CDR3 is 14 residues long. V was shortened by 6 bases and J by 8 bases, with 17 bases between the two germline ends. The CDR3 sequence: CASRQIGPSEPQHF. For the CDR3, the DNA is TGTGCCAGCAGGCAAATCGGCCCCTCCGAGCCCCAGCATTTT.

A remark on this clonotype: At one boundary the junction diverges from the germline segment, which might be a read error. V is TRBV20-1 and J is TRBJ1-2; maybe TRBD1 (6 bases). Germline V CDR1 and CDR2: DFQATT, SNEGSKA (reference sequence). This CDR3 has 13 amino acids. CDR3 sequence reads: CSARGAGISGCTF. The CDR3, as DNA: TGCAGTGCTAGGGGGGCGGGAATATCTGGCTGCACCTTC.

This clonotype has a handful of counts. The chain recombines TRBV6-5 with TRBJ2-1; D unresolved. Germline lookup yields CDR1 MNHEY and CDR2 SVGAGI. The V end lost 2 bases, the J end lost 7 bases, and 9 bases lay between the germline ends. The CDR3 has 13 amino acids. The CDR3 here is CASSYPITNEQFF. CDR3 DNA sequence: TGTGCCAGCAGTTACCCGATTACGAATGAGCAGTTCTTC.

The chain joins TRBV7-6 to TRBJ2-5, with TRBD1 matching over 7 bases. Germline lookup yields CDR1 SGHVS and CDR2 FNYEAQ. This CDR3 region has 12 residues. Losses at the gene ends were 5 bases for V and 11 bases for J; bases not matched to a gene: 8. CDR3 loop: CASSRGQLEQYF. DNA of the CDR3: TGTGCCAGCAGCAGGGGACAGTTGGAGCAGTACTTC.